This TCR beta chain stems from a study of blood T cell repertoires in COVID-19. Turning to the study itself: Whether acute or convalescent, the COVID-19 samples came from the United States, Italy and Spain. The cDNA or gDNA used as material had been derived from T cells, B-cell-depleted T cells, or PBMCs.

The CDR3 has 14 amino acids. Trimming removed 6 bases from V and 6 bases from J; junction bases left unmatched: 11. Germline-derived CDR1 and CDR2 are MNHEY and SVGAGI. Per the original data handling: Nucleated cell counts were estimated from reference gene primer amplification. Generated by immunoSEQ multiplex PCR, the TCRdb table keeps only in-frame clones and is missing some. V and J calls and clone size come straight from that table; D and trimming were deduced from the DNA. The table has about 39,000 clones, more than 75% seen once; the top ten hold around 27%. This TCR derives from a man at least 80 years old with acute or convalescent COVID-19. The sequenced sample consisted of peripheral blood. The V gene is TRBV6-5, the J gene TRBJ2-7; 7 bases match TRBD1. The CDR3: CASRYGTEVTEQYF. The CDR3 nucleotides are TGTGCCAGCAGGTACGGGACAGAGGTTACCGAGCAGTACTTC.